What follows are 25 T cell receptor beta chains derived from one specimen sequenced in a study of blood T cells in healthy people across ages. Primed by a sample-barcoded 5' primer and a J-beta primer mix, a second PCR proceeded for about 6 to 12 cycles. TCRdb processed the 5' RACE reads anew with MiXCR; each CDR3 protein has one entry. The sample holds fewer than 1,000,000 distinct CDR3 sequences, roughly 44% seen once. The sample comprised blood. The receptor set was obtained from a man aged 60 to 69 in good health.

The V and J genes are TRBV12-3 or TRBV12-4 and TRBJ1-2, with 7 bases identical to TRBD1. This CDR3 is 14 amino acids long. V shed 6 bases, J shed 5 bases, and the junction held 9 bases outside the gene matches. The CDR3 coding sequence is TGTGCCAGCAGAAAGTCCAGGGGGGGGTATGGCTACACCTTC. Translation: CASRKSRGGYGYTF.

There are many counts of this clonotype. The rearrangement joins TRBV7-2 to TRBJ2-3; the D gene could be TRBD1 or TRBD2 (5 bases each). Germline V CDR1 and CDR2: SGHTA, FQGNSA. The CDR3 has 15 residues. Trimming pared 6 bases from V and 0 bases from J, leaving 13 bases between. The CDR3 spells CASSLGTASTDTQYF. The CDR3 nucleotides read TGTGCCAGCAGTCTCGGGACGGCTAGCACAGATACGCAGTATTTT.

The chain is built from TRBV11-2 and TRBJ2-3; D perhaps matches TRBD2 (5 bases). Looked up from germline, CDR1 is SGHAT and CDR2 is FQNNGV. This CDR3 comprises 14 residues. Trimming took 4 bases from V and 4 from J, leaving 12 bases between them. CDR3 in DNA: TGTGCCAGCAGCTGGGGAGTCGCGGCAGATACGCAGTATTTT. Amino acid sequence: CASSWGVAADTQYF.

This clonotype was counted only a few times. The DNA of the CDR3 is TGCAGCGTTGCGACAGGATTCTCCTACGAGCAGTACTTC. Encoded protein: CSVATGFSYEQYF. The chain links TRBV29-1 to TRBJ2-7; weak D call: TRBD1 (6 bases). The germline V gene has CDR1 SQVTM and CDR2 ANQGSEA. V lost 4 bases to trimming and J lost 0 bases, with 10 bases between them. There are 13 residues in the CDR3.

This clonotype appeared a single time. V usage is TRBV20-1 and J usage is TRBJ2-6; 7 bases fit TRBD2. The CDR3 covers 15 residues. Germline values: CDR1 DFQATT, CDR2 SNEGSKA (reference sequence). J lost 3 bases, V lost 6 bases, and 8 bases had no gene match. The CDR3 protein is CSARPGGDGANVLTF. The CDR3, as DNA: TGCAGTGCCCGACCTGGGGGGGATGGGGCCAACGTCCTGACTTTC.

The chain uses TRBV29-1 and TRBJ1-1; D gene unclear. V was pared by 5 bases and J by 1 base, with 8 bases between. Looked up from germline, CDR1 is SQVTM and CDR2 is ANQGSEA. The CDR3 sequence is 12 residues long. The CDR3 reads CSVSGWNTEAFF. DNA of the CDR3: TGCAGCGTTTCCGGATGGAACACTGAAGCTTTCTTT.

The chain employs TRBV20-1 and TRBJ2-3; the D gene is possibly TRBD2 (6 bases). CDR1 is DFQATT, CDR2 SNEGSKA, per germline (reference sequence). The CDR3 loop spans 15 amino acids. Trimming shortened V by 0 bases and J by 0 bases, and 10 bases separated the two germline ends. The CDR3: CSARDPGTSTDTQYF. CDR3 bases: TGCAGTGCTAGAGACCCCGGGACTAGCACAGATACGCAGTATTTT.

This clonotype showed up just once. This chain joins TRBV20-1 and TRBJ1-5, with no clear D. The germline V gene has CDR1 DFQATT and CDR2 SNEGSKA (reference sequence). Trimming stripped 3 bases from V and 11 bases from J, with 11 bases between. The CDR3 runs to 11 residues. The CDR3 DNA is TGCAGTGCTAGCGGACCTAGGGCCCAGCATTTT. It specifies CSASGPRAQHF.

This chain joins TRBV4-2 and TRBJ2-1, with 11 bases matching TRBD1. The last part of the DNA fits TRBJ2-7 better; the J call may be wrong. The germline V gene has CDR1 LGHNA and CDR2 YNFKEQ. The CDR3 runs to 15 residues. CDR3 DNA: TGTGCCAGCAGCCAAGCCGGGACAGGGGGTAATGAGCAGTACTTC. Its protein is CASSQAGTGGNEQYF.

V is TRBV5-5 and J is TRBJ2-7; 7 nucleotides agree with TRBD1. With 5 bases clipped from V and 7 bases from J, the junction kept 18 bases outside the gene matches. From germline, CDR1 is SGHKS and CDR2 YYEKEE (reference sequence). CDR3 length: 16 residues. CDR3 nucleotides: TGTGCCAGCAGTCTTATGGCCGGGACAGACTATAAGGAGCAGTACTTC. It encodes CASSLMAGTDYKEQYF.

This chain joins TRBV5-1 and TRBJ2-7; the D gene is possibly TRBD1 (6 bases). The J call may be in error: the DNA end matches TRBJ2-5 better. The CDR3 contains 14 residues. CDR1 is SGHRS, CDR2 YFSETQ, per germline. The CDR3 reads CASSLSTGPETQYF. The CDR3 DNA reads TGCGCCAGCAGCTTATCGACAGGTCCCGAGACCCAGTACTTC.

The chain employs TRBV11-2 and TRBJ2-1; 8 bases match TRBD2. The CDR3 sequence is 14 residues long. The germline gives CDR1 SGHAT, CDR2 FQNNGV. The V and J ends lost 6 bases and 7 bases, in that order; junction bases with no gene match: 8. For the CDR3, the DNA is TGTGCCAGCAGTCTCCGGGGGGGGCTTAATGAGCAGTTCTTC. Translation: CASSLRGGLNEQFF.

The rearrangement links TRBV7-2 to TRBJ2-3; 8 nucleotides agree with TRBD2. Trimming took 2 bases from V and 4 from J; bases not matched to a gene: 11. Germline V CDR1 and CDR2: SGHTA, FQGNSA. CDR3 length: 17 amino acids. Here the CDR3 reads CASSLIRAGGNSDTQYF. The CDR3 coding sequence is TGTGCCAGCAGCTTAATCCGCGCGGGGGGTAATTCAGATACGCAGTATTTT.

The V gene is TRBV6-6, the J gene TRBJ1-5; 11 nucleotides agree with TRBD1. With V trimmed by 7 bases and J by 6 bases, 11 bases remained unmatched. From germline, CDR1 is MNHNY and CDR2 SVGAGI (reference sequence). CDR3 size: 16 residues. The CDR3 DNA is TGTGCCAGCACCGACTCAGGACAGGGGGCAGGTCAGCCCCAGCATTTT. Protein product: CASTDSGQGAGQPQHF.

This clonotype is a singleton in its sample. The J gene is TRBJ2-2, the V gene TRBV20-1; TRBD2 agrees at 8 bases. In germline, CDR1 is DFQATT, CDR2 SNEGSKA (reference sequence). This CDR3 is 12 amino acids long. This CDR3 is CGTRDNTGELFF. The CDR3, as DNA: TGCGGGACTAGGGATAACACCGGGGAGCTGTTTTTT.

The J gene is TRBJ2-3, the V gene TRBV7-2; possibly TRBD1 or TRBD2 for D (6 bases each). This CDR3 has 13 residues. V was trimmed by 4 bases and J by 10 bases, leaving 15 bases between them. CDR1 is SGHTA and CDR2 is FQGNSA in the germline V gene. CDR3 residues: CASSWGQGGSQYF. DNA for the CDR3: TGTGCCAGCAGCTGGGGGCAGGGAGGATCGCAGTATTTT.

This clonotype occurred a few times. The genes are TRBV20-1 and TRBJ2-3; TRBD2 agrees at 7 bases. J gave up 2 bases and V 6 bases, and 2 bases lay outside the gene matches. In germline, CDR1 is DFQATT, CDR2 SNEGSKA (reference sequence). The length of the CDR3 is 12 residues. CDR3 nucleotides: TGCAGTGCCGGGACTAACACAGATACGCAGTATTTT. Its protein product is CSAGTNTDTQYF.

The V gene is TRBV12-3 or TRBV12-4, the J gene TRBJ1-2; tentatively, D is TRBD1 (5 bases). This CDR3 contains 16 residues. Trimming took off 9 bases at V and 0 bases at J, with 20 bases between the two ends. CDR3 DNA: TGTGCCAGTGGCCTAAGTTTGGGGGACCCTAACTATGGCTACACCTTC. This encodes CASGLSLGDPNYGYTF.

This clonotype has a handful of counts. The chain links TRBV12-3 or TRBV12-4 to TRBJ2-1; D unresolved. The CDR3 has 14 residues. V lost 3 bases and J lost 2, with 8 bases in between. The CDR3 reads CASSFGQTYNEQFF. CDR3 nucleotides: TGTGCCAGCAGTTTTGGGCAGACCTACAATGAGCAGTTCTTC.

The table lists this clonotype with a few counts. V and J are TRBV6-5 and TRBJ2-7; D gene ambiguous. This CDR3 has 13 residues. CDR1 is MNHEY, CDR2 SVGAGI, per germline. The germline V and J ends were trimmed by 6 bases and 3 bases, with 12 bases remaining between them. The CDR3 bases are TGTGCCAGCAGGGGATCCGGCTTCTACGAGCAGTACTTC. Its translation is CASRGSGFYEQYF.

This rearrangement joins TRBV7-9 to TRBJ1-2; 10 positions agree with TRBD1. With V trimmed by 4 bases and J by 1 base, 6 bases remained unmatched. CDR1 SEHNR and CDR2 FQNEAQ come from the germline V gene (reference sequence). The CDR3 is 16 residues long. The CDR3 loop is CASSSAGTGVNYGYTF. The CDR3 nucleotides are TGTGCCAGCAGCTCCGCCGGGACAGGGGTTAACTATGGCTACACCTTC.

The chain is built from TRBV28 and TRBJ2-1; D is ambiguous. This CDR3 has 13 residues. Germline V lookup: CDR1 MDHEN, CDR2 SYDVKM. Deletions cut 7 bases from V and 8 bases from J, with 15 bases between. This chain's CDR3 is CASTKRNRDEQFF. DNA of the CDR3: TGTGCCAGCACAAAACGAAACCGGGATGAGCAGTTCTTC. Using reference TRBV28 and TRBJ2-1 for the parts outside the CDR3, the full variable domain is DVKVTQSSRYLVKRTGEKVFLECVQDMDHENMFWYRQDPGLGLRLIYFSYDVKMKEKGDIPEGYSVSREKKERFSLILESASTNQTSMYLCASTKRNRDEQFFGPGTRLTVL.

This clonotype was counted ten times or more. For the CDR3, the DNA is TGCAGTGCTAGAGGAGCGGGGGGACCCACAGATACGCAGTATTTT. Amino acid sequence: CSARGAGGPTDTQYF. The chain is built from TRBV20-1 and TRBJ2-3; 9 bases are shared with TRBD2. V dropped 1 base and J dropped 2; count of bases not matched to a gene: 4. The CDR3 has 15 amino acids. Germline loops: CDR1 DFQATT, CDR2 SNEGSKA (reference sequence).

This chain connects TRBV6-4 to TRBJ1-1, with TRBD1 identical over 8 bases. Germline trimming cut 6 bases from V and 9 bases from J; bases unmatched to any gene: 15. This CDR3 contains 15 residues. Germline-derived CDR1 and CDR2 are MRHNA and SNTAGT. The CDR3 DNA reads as TGTGCCAGCAGACCCGGACAGGGTTATTCCTCGAAAGCTTTCTTT. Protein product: CASRPGQGYSSKAFF.

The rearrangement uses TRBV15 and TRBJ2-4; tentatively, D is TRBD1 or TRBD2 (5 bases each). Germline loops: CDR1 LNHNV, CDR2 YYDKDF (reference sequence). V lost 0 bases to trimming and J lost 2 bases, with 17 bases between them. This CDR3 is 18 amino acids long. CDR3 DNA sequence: TGTGCCACCAGCAGAGATAACGAGGGGATAGGAACCAAAAACATTCAGTACTTC. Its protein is CATSRDNEGIGTKNIQYF.